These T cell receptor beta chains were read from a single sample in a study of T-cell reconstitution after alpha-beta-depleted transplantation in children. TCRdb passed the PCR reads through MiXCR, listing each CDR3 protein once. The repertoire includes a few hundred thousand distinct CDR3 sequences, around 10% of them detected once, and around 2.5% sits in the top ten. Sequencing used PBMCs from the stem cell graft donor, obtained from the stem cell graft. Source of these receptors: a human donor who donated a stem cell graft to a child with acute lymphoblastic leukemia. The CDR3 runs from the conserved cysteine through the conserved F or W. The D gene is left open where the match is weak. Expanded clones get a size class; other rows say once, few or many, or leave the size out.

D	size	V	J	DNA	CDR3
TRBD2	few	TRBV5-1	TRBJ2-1	TGCGCCAGCAGTAAAACCTTAGCGGGAGAGTACAATGAGCAGTTCTTC	CASSKTLAGEYNEQFF
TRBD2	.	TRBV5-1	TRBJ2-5	TGCACCAGCAGCATGTCGGGAGGAGAGACCCAGTACTTC	CTSSMSGGETQYF
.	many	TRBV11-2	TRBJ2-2	TGTGCCAGCAGCCCTCCCTGGCAACCCGGGGAGCTGTTTTTT	CASSPPWQPGELFF
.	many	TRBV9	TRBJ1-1	TGTGCCAGCAGCGTAGGACTGCCCACTGAAGCTTTCTTT	CASSVGLPTEAFF
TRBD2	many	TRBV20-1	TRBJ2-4	TGCAGTGCTAGAGAGGAGGGGGGTAGCGGGGGTAAAAACATTCAGTACTTC	CSAREEGGSGGKNIQYF
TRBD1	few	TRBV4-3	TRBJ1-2	TGCGCCAGCAGCCAAGACCAACAGGGGAATGGAAATGGCTACACCTTC	CASSQDQQGNGNGYTF
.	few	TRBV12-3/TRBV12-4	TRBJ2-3	TGTGCCAGCAGTTTATCGGGACCCACAGATACGCAGTATTTT	CASSLSGPTDTQYF
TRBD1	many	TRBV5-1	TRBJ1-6	TGCGCCAGCAGCCAACAGGGGAGTAATTCACCCCTCCACTTT	CASSQQGSNSPLHF
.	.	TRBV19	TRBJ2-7	TGTGCCAGCCTAGGGCAGGGGAACGAGCAGTACTTC	CASLGQGNEQYF
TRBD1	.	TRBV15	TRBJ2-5	TGTGCCACCAGCAGAGACCCGAGGGACAGGGGGTTCCAAGAGACCCAGTACTTC	CATSRDPRDRGFQETQYF
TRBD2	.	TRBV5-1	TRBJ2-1	TGCGCCAGCAGCCCGACTAGCGGGAGTTTCTATGAGCAGTTCTTC	CASSPTSGSFYEQFF
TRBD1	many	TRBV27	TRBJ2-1	TGTGCCAGCCGCCACCGGGACAGCTTCAATGAGCAGTTCTTC	CASRHRDSFNEQFF
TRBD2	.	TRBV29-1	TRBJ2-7	TGCAGCATGACTAGCGGGCACTCCTACGAGCAGTACTTC	CSMTSGHSYEQYF
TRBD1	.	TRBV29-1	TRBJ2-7	TGCAGCGTTGAAGGAGAGGGGGCCCGCGAGCAGTACTTC	CSVEGEGAREQYF
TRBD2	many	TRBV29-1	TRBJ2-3	TGCAGTGCCAAAAACCCGGGACTAGAGACAGATACGCAGTATTTT	CSAKNPGLETDTQYF
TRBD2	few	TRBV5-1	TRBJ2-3	TGCGCCAGCAGCTTACTAGCGGGCCCTCCAGATACGCAGTATTTT	CASSLLAGPPDTQYF
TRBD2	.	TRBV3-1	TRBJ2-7	TGTGCCAGCAGCCGAGCACCATCTGGTCTAGCGGGCGTATCCTACGAGCAGTACTTC	CASSRAPSGLAGVSYEQYF
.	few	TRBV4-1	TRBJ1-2	TGCGCCAGCAGCCAAAGACCACAGCGTAAGCATGGCTACACCTTC	CASSQRPQRKHGYTF
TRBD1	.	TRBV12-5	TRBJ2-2	TGTGCTAGTGGTTCCCGGACAGGAGTAGCGCCCGAAGGAGGGGAGCTGTTTTTT	CASGSRTGVAPEGGELFF
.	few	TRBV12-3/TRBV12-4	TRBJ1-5	TGTGCCAGCAGTTCGACCCGGAATCAGCCCCAGCATTTT	CASSSTRNQPQHF
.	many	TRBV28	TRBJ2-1	TGTGCCAGCAGTGTCCTTGGATCTCCCGACAATGAGCAGTTCTTC	CASSVLGSPDNEQFF
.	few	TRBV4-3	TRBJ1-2	TGCGCCAGCAGCCAAGACCCGACCGGGACCTATGGCTACACCTTC	CASSQDPTGTYGYTF
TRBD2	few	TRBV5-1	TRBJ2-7	TGCGCCAGCAGCTTCCTAGGGGTTCTAGCGGGAGGTGGAACCTACGAGCAGTACTTC	CASSFLGVLAGGGTYEQYF
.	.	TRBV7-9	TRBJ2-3	TGTGCCACGCAGAGGGACGGTTACACAGATACGCAGTATTTT	CATQRDGYTDTQYF
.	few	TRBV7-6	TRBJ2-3	TGTGCCAGCACCATAACAACCACAGATACGCAGTATTTT	CASTITTTDTQYF
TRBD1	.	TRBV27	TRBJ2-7	TGTGCCAGCAGTTCGCCAGGGGGCACCCTCCCCTACGAGCAGTACTTC	CASSSPGGTLPYEQYF
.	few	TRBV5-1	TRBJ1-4	TGCGCCAGCAGCTTGGAGCCGTCGGGTACTAATGAAAAACTGTTTTTT	CASSLEPSGTNEKLFF
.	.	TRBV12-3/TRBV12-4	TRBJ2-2	TGTGCCAGCACCCAACCGTCGGGCGGCAACACCGGGGAGCTGTTTTTT	CASTQPSGGNTGELFF
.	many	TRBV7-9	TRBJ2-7	TGTGCCAGCAGCTCCCTCGGCCAGGGTCCCTACGAGCAGTACTTC	CASSSLGQGPYEQYF
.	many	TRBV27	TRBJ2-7	TGTGCCAGCAGTTTAGGGGAGAACTACGAGCAGTACTTC	CASSLGENYEQYF
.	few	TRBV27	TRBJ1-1	TGTGCCAGCAGGGGAGGAGTGAACACTGAAGCTTTCTTT	CASRGGVNTEAFF
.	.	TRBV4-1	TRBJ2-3	TGCGCCACCAGCCGATCTAGCGGCACAGATACGCAGTATTTT	CATSRSSGTDTQYF
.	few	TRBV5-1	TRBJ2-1	TGCGCCAGCAGCTTGGTACCGGGTCAATACAATGAGCAGTTCTTC	CASSLVPGQYNEQFF
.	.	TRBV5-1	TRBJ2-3	TGCGCCAGCAGCTTGGGAGGGGCCGGTGGCACAGATACGCAGTATTTT	CASSLGGAGGTDTQYF
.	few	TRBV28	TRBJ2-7	TGTGCCAGCAGAACCGGGAACTACGAGCAGTACTTC	CASRTGNYEQYF
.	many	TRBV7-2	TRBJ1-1	TGTGCCAGCAGCGGACGGAATATTCCCGAAGCTTTCTTT	CASSGRNIPEAFF
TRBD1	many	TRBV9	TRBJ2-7	TGTGCCAGCAGCGTGACCCCTGGGGACAGGGTGAACGAGCAGTACTTC	CASSVTPGDRVNEQYF
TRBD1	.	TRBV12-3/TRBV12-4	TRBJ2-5	TGTGCCAGCAGCACTCGGACAGGGCTGGAGACCCATTACTTC	CASSTRTGLETHYF